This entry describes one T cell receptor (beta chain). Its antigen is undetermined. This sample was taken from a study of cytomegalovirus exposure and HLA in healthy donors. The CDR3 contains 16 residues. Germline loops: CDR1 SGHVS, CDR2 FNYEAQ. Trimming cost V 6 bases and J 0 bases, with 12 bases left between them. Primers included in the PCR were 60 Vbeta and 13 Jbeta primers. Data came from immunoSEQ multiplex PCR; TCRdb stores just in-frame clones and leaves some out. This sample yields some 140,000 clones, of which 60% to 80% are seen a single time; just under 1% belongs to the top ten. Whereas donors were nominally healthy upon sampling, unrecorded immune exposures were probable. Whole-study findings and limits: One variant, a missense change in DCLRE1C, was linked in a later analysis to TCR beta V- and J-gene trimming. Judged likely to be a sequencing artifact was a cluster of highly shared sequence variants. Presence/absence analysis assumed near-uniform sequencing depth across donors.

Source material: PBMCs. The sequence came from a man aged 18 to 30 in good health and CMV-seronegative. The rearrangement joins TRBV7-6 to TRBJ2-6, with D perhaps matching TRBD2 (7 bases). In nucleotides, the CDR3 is TGTGCCAGCAGTAGGGGGGGGCACTCTGGGGCCAACGTCCTGACTTTC. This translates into CASSRGGHSGANVLTF.